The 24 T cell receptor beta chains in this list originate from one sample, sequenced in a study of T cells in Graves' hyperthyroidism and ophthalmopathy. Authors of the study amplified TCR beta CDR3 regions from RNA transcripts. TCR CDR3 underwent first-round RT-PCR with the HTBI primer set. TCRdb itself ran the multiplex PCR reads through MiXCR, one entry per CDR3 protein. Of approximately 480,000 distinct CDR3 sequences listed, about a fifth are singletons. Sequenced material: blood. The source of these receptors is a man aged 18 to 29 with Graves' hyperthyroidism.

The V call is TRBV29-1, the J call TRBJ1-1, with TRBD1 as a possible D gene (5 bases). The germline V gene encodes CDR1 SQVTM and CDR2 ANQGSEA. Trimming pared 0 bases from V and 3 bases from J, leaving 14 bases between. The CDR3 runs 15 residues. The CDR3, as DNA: TGCAGCGTTGAAGATCAAAGGGGTAGGGACACTGAAGCTTTCTTT. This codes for CSVEDQRGRDTEAFF.

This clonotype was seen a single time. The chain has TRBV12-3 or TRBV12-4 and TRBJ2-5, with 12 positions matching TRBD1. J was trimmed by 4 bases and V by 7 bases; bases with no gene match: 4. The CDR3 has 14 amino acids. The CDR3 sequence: CASTWDRGLETQYF. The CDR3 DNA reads TGTGCCAGCACGTGGGACAGGGGGCTAGAGACCCAGTACTTC.

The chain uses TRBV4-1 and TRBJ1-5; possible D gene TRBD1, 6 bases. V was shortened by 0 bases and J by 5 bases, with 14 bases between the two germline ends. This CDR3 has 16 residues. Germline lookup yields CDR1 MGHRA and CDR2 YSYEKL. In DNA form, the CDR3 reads TGCGCCAGCAGCCAAGAGGGGGGCCAGGGAGATCAGCCCCAGCATTTT. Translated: CASSQEGGQGDQPQHF.

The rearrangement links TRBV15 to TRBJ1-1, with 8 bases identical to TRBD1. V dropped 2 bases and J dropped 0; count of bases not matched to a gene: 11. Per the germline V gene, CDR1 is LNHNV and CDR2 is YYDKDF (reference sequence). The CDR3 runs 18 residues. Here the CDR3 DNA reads TGTGCCACCAGCAGACCCGCCTACAGGGGGGACATGAACACTGAAGCTTTCTTT. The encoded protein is CATSRPAYRGDMNTEAFF.

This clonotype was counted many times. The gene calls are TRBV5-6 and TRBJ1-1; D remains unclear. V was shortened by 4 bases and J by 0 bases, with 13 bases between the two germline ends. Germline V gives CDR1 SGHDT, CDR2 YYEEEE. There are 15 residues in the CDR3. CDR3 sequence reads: CASSGGSLMNTEAFF. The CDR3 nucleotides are TGTGCCAGCAGCGGCGGGTCCCTTATGAACACTGAAGCTTTCTTT.

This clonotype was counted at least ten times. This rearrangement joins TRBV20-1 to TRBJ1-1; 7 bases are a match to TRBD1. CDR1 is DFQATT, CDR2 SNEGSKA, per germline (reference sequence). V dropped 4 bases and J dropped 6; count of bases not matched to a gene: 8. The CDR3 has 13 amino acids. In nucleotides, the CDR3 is TGCAGTGCTAAAGAGGGGACAGAAGCTGAAGCTTTCTTT. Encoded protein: CSAKEGTEAEAFF.

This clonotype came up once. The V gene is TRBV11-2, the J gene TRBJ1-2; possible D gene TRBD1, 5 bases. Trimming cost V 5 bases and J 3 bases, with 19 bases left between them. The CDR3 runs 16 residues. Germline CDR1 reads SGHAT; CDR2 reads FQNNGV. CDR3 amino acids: CASSLRGGTEYYGYTF. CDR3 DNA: TGTGCCAGCAGCCTCCGGGGGGGGACCGAATACTATGGCTACACCTTC.

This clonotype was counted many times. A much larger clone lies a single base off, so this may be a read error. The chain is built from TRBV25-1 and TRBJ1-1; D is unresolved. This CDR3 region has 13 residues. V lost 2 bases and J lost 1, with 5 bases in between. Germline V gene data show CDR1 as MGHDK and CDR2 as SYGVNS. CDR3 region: CASSEKGNTEAFF. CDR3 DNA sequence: TGTGCCAGCAGTGAAAAGGGGAACACTGAAGCTTTCTTT.

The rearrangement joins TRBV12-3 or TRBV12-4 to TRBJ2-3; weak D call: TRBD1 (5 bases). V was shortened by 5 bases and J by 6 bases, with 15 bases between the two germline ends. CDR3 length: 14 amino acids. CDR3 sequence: CASSTYRGNDTQYF. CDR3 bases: TGTGCCAGCAGTACTTATAGGGGAAATGATACGCAGTATTTT.

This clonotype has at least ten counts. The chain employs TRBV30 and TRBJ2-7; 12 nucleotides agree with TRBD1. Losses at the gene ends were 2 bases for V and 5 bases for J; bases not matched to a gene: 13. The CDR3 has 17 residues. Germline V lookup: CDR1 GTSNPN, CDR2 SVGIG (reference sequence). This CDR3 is CAWSKVVWDRGLNEQYF. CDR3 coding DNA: TGTGCCTGGAGTAAGGTGGTGTGGGACAGGGGGCTGAACGAGCAGTACTTC.

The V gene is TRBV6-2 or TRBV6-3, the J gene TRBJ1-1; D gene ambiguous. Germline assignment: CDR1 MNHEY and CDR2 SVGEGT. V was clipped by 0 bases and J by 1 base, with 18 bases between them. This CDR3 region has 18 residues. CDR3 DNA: TGTGCCAGCAGTTACTCGGTTGTGGCACAAACGAAGAACACTGAAGCTTTCTTT. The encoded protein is CASSYSVVAQTKNTEAFF.

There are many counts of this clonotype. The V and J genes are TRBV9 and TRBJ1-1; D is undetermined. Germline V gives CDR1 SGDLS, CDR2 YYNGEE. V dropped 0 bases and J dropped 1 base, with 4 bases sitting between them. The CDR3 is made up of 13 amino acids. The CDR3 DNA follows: TGTGCCAGCAGCGTAGGTGAGAACACTGAAGCTTTCTTT. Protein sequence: CASSVGENTEAFF. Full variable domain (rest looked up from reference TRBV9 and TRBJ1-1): DSGVTQTPKHLITATGQRVTLRCSPRSGDLSVYWYQQSLDQGLQFLIQYYNGEERAKGNILERFSAQQFPDLHSELNLSSLELGDSALYFCASSVGENTEAFFGQGTRLTVV.

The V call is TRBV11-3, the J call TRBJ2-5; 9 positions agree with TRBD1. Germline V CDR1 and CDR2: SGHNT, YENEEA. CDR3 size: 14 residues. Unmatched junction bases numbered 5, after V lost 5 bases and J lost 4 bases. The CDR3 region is CASSRQGVGETQYF. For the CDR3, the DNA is TGTGCCAGCAGCCGACAGGGGGTAGGAGAGACCCAGTACTTC.

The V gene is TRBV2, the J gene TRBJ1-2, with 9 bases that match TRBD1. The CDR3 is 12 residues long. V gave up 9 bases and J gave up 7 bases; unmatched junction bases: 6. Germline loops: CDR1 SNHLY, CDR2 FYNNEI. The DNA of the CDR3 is TGTGCCAGGGGACAGGGCATGGGTGGCTACACCTTC. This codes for CARGQGMGGYTF.

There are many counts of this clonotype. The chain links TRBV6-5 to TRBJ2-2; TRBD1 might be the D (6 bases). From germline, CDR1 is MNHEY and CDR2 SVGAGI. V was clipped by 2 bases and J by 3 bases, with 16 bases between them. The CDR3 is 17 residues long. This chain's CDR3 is CASSYGLDRQYTGELFF. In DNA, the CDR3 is TGTGCCAGCAGTTACGGCCTTGACAGGCAGTACACCGGGGAGCTGTTTTTT.

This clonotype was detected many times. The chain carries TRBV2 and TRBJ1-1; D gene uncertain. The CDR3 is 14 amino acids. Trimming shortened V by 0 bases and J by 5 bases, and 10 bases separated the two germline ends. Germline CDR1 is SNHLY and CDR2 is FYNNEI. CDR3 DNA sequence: TGTGCCAGCAGTGAAGCGGGGAGGGTTACTGAAGCTTTCTTT. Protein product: CASSEAGRVTEAFF.

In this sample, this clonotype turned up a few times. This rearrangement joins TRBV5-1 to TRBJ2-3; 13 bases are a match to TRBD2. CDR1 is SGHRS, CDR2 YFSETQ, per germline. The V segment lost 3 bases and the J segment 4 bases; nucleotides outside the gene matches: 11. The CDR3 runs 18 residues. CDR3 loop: CASSSLGGTSGAADTQYF. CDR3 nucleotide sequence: TGCGCCAGCAGCTCTCTCGGGGGGACTAGCGGGGCGGCAGATACGCAGTATTTT.

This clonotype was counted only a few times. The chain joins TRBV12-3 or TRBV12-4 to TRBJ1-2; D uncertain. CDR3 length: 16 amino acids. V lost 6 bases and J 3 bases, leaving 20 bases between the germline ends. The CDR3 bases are TGTGCCAGCAGCCAAGGACGGCCCCGCGGGTACTATGGCTACACCTTC. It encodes CASSQGRPRGYYGYTF.

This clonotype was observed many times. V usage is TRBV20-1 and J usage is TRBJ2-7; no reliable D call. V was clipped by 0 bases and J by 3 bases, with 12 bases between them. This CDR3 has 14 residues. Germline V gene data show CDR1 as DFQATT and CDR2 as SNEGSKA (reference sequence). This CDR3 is CSARESLVGYEQYF. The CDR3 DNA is TGCAGTGCTAGAGAGAGTCTCGTTGGCTACGAGCAGTACTTC.

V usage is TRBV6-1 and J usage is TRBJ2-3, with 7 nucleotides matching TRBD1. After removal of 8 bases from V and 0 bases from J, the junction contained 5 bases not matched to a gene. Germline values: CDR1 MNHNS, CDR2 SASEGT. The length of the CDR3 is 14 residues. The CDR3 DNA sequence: TGTGCCAGCGACGGGACAGCAAGCACAGATACGCAGTATTTT. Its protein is CASDGTASTDTQYF.

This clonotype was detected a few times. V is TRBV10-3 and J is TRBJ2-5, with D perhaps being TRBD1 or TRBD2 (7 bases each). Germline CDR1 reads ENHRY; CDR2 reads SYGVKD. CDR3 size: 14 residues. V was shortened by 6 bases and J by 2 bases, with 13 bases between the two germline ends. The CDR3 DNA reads TGTGCCATCAGGGGAGGGGGCGAACAAGAGACCCAGTACTTC. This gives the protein CAIRGGGEQETQYF.

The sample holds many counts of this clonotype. The chain's CDR3 is CAVSGRPIQPQHF. The DNA of the CDR3 is TGTGCCGTCTCGGGCAGGCCAATTCAGCCCCAGCATTTT. The gene calls are TRBV28 and TRBJ1-5, with D uncertain. CDR3 length: 13 amino acids. Trimming stripped 11 bases from V and 6 bases from J, with 17 bases between. From germline, CDR1 is MDHEN and CDR2 SYDVKM.

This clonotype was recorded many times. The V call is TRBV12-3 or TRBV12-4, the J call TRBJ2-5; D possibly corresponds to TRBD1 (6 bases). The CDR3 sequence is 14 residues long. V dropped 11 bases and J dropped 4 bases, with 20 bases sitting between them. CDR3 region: CAPKSARGIETQYF. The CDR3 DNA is TGTGCCCCCAAATCTGCCAGGGGAATAGAGACCCAGTACTTC.

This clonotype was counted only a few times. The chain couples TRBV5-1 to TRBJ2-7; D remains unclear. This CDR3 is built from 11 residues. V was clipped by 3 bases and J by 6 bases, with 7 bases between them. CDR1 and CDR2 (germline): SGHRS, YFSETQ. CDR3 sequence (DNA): TGCGCCAGCAGCTCGGACGTCGAGCAGTACTTC. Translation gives CASSSDVEQYF.